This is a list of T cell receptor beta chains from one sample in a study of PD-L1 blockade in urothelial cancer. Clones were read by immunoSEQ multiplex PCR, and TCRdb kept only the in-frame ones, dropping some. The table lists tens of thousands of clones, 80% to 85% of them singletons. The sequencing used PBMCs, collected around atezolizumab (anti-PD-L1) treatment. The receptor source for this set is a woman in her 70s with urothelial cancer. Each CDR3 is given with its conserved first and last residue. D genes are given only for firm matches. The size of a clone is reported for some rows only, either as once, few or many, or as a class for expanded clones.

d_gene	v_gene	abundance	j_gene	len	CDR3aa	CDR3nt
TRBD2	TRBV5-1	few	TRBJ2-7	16	CASSQAPSGRGYEQYF	TGCGCCAGCAGCCAAGCCCCTAGCGGGAGGGGTTACGAGCAGTACTTC
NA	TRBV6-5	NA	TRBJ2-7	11	CASGPGLTKYF	TGTGCCAGCGGCCCCGGTCTGACAAAGTACTTC
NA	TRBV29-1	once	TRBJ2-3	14	CSYNERGSTDTQYF	TGCAGTTATAACGAAAGGGGAAGCACAGATACGCAGTATTTT
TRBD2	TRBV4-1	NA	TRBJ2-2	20	CASSQRGAIAGGPNTGELFF	TGCGCCAGCAGCCAAAGAGGGGCGATAGCGGGAGGGCCGAACACCGGGGAGCTGTTTTTT
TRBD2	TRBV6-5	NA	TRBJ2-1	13	CASTLAGGNEQFF	TGTGCCAGCACCCTAGCGGGGGGCAATGAGCAGTTCTTC
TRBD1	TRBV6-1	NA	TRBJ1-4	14	CASTPGQLNEKLFF	TGTGCCAGCACACCGGGACAGCTTAATGAAAAACTGTTTTTT
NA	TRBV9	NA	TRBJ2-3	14	CASSVVGGSDTQYF	TGTGCCAGCAGCGTAGTCGGGGGTTCCGATACGCAGTATTTT
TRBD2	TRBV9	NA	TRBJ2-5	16	CASSSRLRGGGETQYF	TGTGCCAGCAGCTCTCGTTTGCGGGGGGGCGGGGAGACCCAGTACTTC
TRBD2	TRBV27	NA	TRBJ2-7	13	CASSLGTSGEQYF	TGTGCCAGCAGTTTAGGGACTAGCGGCGAGCAGTACTTC
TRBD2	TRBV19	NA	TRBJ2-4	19	CASSLSPGLAGDRRNIQYF	TGTGCCAGTAGCCTATCGCCGGGACTAGCGGGAGACCGAAGAAACATTCAGTACTTC
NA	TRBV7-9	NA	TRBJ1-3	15	CASSLESSSGNTIYF	TGTGCCAGCAGCTTAGAATCCAGCTCTGGAAACACCATATATTTT
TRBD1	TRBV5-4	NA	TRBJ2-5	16	CASSLAGQALQETQYF	TGTGCCAGCAGCTTGGCGGGACAGGCCCTCCAAGAGACCCAGTACTTC
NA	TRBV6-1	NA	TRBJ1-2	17	CASSEAVGRVPLYGYTF	TGTGCCAGCAGTGAAGCCGTGGGCAGGGTACCCCTCTATGGCTACACCTTC
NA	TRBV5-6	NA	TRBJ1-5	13	CASSSGSGKPQHF	TGTGCCAGCAGTTCCGGTTCCGGGAAGCCCCAGCATTTT
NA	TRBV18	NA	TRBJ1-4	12	CASSPRGVELFF	TGTGCCAGCTCACCACGGGGAGTGGAACTGTTTTTT
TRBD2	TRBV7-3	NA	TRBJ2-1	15	CASSLGTSGSHEQFF	TGTGCCAGCAGCCTCGGGACTAGCGGCTCCCATGAGCAGTTCTTC
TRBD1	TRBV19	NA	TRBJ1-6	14	CASSRTGDNSPLHF	TGTGCCAGTAGTAGGACAGGGGATAATTCACCCCTCCACTTT
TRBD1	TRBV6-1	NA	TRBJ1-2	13	CASRADRDYGYTF	TGTGCCAGCAGAGCGGACAGGGACTATGGCTACACCTTC
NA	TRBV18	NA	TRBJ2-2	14	CASSPPSFTGELFF	TGTGCCAGCTCACCCCCATCATTCACCGGGGAGCTGTTTTTT
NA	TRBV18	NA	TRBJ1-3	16	CASSPPGVHSGNTIYF	TGTGCCAGCTCACCACCCGGGGTGCACTCTGGAAACACCATATATTTT
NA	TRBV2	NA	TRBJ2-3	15	CASSELRDSTDTQYF	TGTGCCAGCAGTGAATTGCGTGATAGCACAGATACGCAGTATTTT
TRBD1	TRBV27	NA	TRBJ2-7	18	CASSLWTGTGGLPREQYF	TGTGCCAGCAGTTTATGGACAGGGACTGGGGGCCTCCCGCGCGAGCAGTACTTC
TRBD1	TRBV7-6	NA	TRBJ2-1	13	CASSFGRGPEQFF	TGTGCCAGCAGCTTCGGCAGGGGGCCTGAGCAGTTCTTC
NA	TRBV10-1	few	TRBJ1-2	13	CASSEGFNYGYTF	TGCGCCAGCAGTGAGGGCTTTAACTATGGCTACACCTTC
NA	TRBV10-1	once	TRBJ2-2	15	CASSQGADNTGELFF	TGCGCCAGCAGTCAAGGAGCGGATAACACCGGGGAGCTGTTTTTT
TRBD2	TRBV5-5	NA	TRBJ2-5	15	CASSIGAGEQETQYF	TGTGCCAGCAGCATTGGGGCGGGGGAGCAAGAGACCCAGTACTTC
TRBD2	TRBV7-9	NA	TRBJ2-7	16	CASSLEPLAGGVEQYF	TGTGCCAGCAGCTTAGAACCCCTAGCGGGAGGGGTCGAGCAGTACTTC
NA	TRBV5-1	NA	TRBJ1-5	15	CASSLNGLSNQPQHF	TGCGCCAGCAGCTTAAATGGACTTAGCAATCAGCCCCAGCATTTT
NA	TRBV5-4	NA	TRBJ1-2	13	CASSLANNYGYTF	TGTGCCAGCAGCTTAGCAAATAACTATGGCTACACCTTC
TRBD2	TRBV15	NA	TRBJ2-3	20	CATSRDKRTSGGLSTDTQYF	TGTGCCACCAGCAGAGATAAGAGGACTAGCGGGGGGTTAAGCACAGATACGCAGTATTTT
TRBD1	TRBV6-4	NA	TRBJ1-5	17	CASSDSRDRGDNQPQHF	TGTGCCAGCAGTGACTCCCGGGACAGGGGGGACAATCAGCCCCAGCATTTT
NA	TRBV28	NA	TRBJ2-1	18	CASSPLLGDSRSYNEQFF	TGTGCCAGCAGCCCCCTGCTAGGGGACTCACGCTCCTACAATGAGCAGTTCTTC
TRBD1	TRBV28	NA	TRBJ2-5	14	CASSTGARVGTQYF	TGTGCCAGCAGTACAGGGGCTCGGGTAGGGACCCAGTACTTC
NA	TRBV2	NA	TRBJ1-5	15	CASSEGGTTSQPQHF	TGTGCCAGCAGTGAAGGTGGGACAACGAGTCAGCCCCAGCATTTT
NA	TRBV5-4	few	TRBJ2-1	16	CASSSVAETSYNEQFF	TGTGCCAGCAGCTCCGTAGCGGAAACTTCCTACAATGAGCAGTTCTTC
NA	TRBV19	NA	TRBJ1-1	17	CASSIVFREGLNTEAFF	TGTGCCAGTAGTATAGTCTTCCGGGAGGGACTGAACACTGAAGCTTTCTTT
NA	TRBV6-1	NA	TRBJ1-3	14	CASSGGHSGHTIYF	TGTGCCAGCAGTGGGGGACATTCTGGGCACACCATATATTTT
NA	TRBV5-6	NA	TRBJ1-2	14	CASRSRRGVYGYTF	TGTGCCAGCAGATCGCGCAGGGGCGTCTATGGCTACACCTTC
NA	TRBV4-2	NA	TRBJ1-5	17	CASSQDQGGGGNQPQHF	TGTGCCAGCAGCCAAGATCAGGGAGGGGGAGGCAATCAGCCCCAGCATTTT
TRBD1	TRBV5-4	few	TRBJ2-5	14	CASSSWTGQETQYF	TGTGCCAGCAGTTCATGGACAGGGCAAGAGACCCAGTACTTC
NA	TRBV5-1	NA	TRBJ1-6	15	CASSLDGQYVSPLHF	TGCGCCAGCAGCTTGGACGGACAGTATGTGTCACCCCTCCACTTT
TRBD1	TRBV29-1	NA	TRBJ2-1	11	CSVSRDSPQFF	TGCAGCGTGAGCCGGGACAGCCCCCAGTTCTTC
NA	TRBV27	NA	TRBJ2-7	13	CASSKQDTYEQYF	TGTGCCAGCAGTAAACAGGACACCTACGAGCAGTACTTC
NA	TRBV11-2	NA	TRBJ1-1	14	CASSLAPSNTEAFF	TGTGCCAGCAGCTTAGCCCCGTCGAACACTGAAGCTTTCTTT
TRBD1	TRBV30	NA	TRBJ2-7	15	CAWRDRGRGTYEQYF	TGTGCCTGGAGAGACAGGGGGCGGGGGACCTACGAGCAGTACTTC
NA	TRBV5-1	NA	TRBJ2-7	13	CASSMDNSYEQYF	TGCGCCAGCAGCATGGACAATTCCTACGAGCAGTACTTC
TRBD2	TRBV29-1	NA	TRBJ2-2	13	CSTRLAYTGELFF	TGCAGCACCCGACTAGCGTACACCGGGGAGCTGTTTTTT
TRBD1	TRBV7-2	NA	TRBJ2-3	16	CASSFGGTGGRGTQYF	TGTGCCAGCAGCTTCGGGGGGACAGGGGGTCGGGGTACGCAGTATTTT